Below, 3 T cell receptor beta chains from the same sample are listed, as sequenced in a study of regulatory T cells in long-lasting Graves disease. Time point reported: newly diagnosed GD, antithyroid drugs for less than 3 months. The TCR library was made from RNA that had been extracted from PBMCs in TRIzol. The TCR beta library used iRepertoire HTBI primers with Arm-PCR amplification of CDR3. TCRdb fed the multiplex PCR reads into MiXCR, producing one record per CDR3 protein. The sample has about 500,000 distinct CDR3 sequences, 12% seen once; the top ten hold roughly 8.2%. The same data also contributed to another study, on T cells in Graves' hyperthyroidism and ophthalmopathy.

This specimen was peripheral blood mononuclear cells (PBMCs), taken at new diagnosis, from a patient treated with antithyroid drugs. Receptor source: a woman younger than 45 with Graves disease.

The gene calls are TRBV12-3 or TRBV12-4 and TRBJ2-1; the D gene is possibly TRBD2 (6 bases). This CDR3 spans 12 amino acids. The V gene lost 7 bases and the J gene lost 7 bases, with 11 bases spanning the gap. DNA of the CDR3: TGTGCCAGCATGTCCCGGGGGAATGAGCAGTTCTTC. Translation: CASMSRGNEQFF.

Ten or more counts support this clonotype. The CDR3 DNA sequence: TGTGCCAGCAGTTTGGGGCGGACTAACACAGATACGCAGTATTTT. This encodes CASSLGRTNTDTQYF. The V call is TRBV12-3 or TRBV12-4, the J call TRBJ2-3, with a possible D match to TRBD2 (6 bases). The CDR3 extends over 15 amino acids. V was trimmed by 3 bases and J by 2 bases, leaving 12 bases between them.

This rearrangement joins TRBV11-3 to TRBJ2-1; the D is unclear. Trimming removed 5 bases at V and 7 bases at J, with 12 bases between. This CDR3 comprises 13 residues. Germline V gives CDR1 SGHNT, CDR2 YENEEA. CDR3 DNA: TGTGCCAGCAGCCCCCGTAGGGCGAATGAGCAGTTCTTC. As protein: CASSPRRANEQFF.